These 23 T cell receptor beta chains were all obtained from the same sample, sequenced in a study of blood T cell repertoires in COVID-19. Using immunoSEQ multiplex PCR, the repertoire was profiled, and TCRdb retains in-frame clones only, with some absent. The sample shows 150,000 to 200,000 clones, under 80% of them seen only once. The sequencing sample was made of peripheral blood. These receptors all stem from a woman older than 75 with acute or convalescent COVID-19.

V and J are TRBV28 and TRBJ1-2; TRBD1 matches at 10 bases. The V gene end was trimmed by 5 bases and the J gene end by 4 bases; junction bases not matched to a gene: 7. The germline V gene encodes CDR1 MDHEN and CDR2 SYDVKM. There are 15 residues in the CDR3. CDR3 nucleotides: TGTGCCAGCAGTCCCAGCGGGACAGGGGTCTATGGCTACACCTTC. Translated, it gives CASSPSGTGVYGYTF.

This chain connects TRBV7-2 to TRBJ2-5, with 8 nucleotides matching TRBD2. This CDR3 spans 15 amino acids. The germline CDR1 and CDR2 sequences are SGHTA and FQGNSA. V was clipped by 1 base and J by 5 bases; unmatched bases: 6. The CDR3 DNA follows: TGTGCCAGCAGCTTAGGGTGGGCTAGCGGGGAGACCCAGTACTTC. Its translation is CASSLGWASGETQYF.

V gene TRBV6-2 or TRBV6-3 combines with J gene TRBJ2-2, with 14 bases aligning to TRBD2. J gave up 5 bases and V 3 bases, and 5 bases lay outside the gene matches. In germline, CDR1 is MNHEY, CDR2 SVGEGT. The CDR3 sequence is 17 residues long. As DNA, the CDR3 is TGTGCCAGCAGTTATCCGGGACTAGCGGGAGTGACCGGGGAGCTGTTTTTT. Translating gives CASSYPGLAGVTGELFF.

This chain connects TRBV5-1 to TRBJ2-7; D not resolved. The CDR3 loop spans 15 amino acids. The V and J ends lost 4 bases and 0 bases respectively, with 14 bases between them. Germline V lookup: CDR1 SGHRS, CDR2 YFSETQ. This CDR3 is CASSLGSLSSYEQYF. The DNA for the CDR3 is TGCGCCAGCAGCCTCGGGTCGCTCAGCTCCTACGAGCAGTACTTC.

The chain couples TRBV2 to TRBJ1-2; TRBD1 might be the D (5 bases). The CDR3 covers 13 residues. Between the trimmed V and J ends, which lost 4 bases and 3 bases, there was a span of 9 bases. Germline V CDR1 and CDR2: SNHLY, FYNNEI. CDR3 sequence reads: CASSGGRDYGYTF. The CDR3 DNA follows: TGTGCCAGCAGTGGGGGCAGAGACTATGGCTACACCTTC.

This sequence joins TRBV7-8 and TRBJ2-2; D perhaps matches TRBD2 (6 bases). Germline V gene sequence: CDR1 SGHVS, CDR2 FQNEAQ. The CDR3 contains 16 residues. The V and J ends lost 3 bases and 1 base respectively, with 12 bases between them. The CDR3 protein is CASSLPGLVNTGELFF. In DNA, the CDR3 is TGTGCCAGCAGCTTGCCGGGACTCGTGAACACCGGGGAGCTGTTTTTT.

The chain combines TRBV6-1 with TRBJ2-3; TRBD2 agrees at 9 bases. The trim removed 2 bases at V and 2 bases at J, leaving 5 bases unmatched. This CDR3 region has 16 residues. The germline V gene has CDR1 MNHNS and CDR2 SASEGT. In DNA, the CDR3 is TGTGCCAGCAGTGAAAAGACTAGCGGCTTCACAGATACGCAGTATTTT. It encodes CASSEKTSGFTDTQYF.

This clone was counted many times. This sequence joins TRBV11-2 and TRBJ2-3, with 8 bases that match TRBD2. Germline loops: CDR1 SGHAT, CDR2 FQNNGV. J lost 3 bases, V lost 3 bases, and 5 bases had no gene match. CDR3 size: 15 residues. CDR3 nucleotides: TGTGCCAGCAGCTTCACTAGCGGAACTACAGATACGCAGTATTTT. It specifies CASSFTSGTTDTQYF.

J is TRBJ2-7 and V is TRBV5-1, with 9 bases identical to TRBD2. CDR1 is SGHRS, CDR2 YFSETQ, per germline. The ends lost 4 bases at V and 5 bases at J; junction bases unmatched: 7. This CDR3 contains 14 residues. CDR3 residues: CASSISGSTHEQYF. CDR3 DNA: TGCGCCAGCAGCATTAGCGGGAGTACCCACGAGCAGTACTTC. Combining the CDR3 with reference TRBV5-1 and TRBJ2-7 gives the whole variable domain KAGVTQTPRYLIKTRGQQVTLSCSPISGHRSVSWYQQTPGQGLQFLFEYFSETQRNKGNFPGRFSGRQFSNSRSEMNVSTLELGDSALYLCASSISGSTHEQYFGPGTRLTVT.

The rearrangement uses TRBV20-1 and TRBJ1-2, with D possibly being TRBD1 (5 bases). Germline lookup yields CDR1 DFQATT and CDR2 SNEGSKA (reference sequence). The CDR3 sequence is 14 residues long. V gave up 3 bases and J gave up 9 bases, with 20 bases separating them. CDR3 residues: CSASPDSLSFRYTF. CDR3 DNA: TGCAGTGCTAGTCCCGACAGCCTCTCTTTCCGCTACACCTTC.

This clone came up once. The chain is built from TRBV18 and TRBJ2-2, with 7 nucleotides matching TRBD1. The CDR3 has 16 residues. V dropped 3 bases and J dropped 1; count of bases not matched to a gene: 5. The germline gives CDR1 KGHSH, CDR2 LQKENI. The DNA of the CDR3 is TGTGCCAGCTCACCGAGACAGGGATTGAACACCGGGGAGCTGTTTTTT. Encoded protein: CASSPRQGLNTGELFF. Full variable domain (missing parts from reference TRBV18 and TRBJ2-2): NAGVMQNPRHLVRRRGQEARLRCSPMKGHSHVYWYRQLPEEGLKFMVYLQKENIIDESGMPKERFSAEFPKEGPSILRIQQVVRGDSAAYFCASSPRQGLNTGELFFGEGSRLTVL.

This chain connects TRBV6-2 or TRBV6-3 to TRBJ2-7; TRBD2 matches 9 bases. The V segment lost 0 bases and the J segment 2 bases; nucleotides outside the gene matches: 8. This CDR3 is 17 amino acids long. CDR1 MNHEY and CDR2 SVGEGT come from the germline V gene. CDR3 DNA sequence: TGTGCCAGCAGTTACTCCCTAGCGGGACCTAATACCTACGAGCAGTACTTC. Amino acids: CASSYSLAGPNTYEQYF.

This clone was detected only a few times. The V gene is TRBV2, the J gene TRBJ2-2; the D is unclear. Between the trimmed V and J ends, which lost 4 bases and 0 bases, there was a span of 12 bases. Germline V gives CDR1 SNHLY, CDR2 FYNNEI. The CDR3 is made up of 16 amino acids. CDR3 residues: CASSGPSAPNTGELFF. CDR3 bases: TGTGCCAGCAGTGGTCCAAGCGCCCCGAACACCGGGGAGCTGTTTTTT.

The chain joins TRBV2 to TRBJ1-1; possibly TRBD1 for D (5 bases). This CDR3 has 14 amino acids. Trimming shortened V by 7 bases and J by 5 bases, and 17 bases separated the two germline ends. Germline loops: CDR1 SNHLY, CDR2 FYNNEI. The CDR3 DNA is TGTGCCAGCAATGCCATACCGGGGGGGACTGAAGCTTTCTTT. This sequence encodes CASNAIPGGTEAFF.

This chain connects TRBV2 to TRBJ1-1; 11 bases fit TRBD1. Trimming at V came to 5 bases and at J to 3 bases, leaving 2 bases not matched to a gene. CDR3 size: 14 residues. Germline loops: CDR1 SNHLY, CDR2 FYNNEI. CDR3 DNA: TGTGCCAGCAGTCTGGGACAGGGGGACACTGAAGCTTTCTTT. Translated: CASSLGQGDTEAFF. Looking up the rest from reference TRBV2 and TRBJ1-1 gives the full variable domain: EPEVTQTPSHQVTQMGQEVILRCVPISNHLYFYWYRQILGQKVEFLVSFYNNEISEKSEIFDDQFSVERPDGSNFTLKIRSTKLEDSAMYFCASSLGQGDTEAFFGQGTRLTVV.

The J gene is TRBJ2-7, the V gene TRBV24-1; perhaps TRBD1 as D (6 bases). V dropped 4 bases and J dropped 6 bases, with 15 bases sitting between them. There are 14 residues in the CDR3. The germline V gene has CDR1 KGHDR and CDR2 SFDVKD. CDR3 DNA: TGTGCCACCAGTGACCCATACAGGGATTTCGAGCAGTACTTC. Protein product: CATSDPYRDFEQYF.

V and J are TRBV5-1 and TRBJ2-7; a weak D match, TRBD2 (5 bases). The ends were cut back, 1 base at V and 3 bases at J, with 11 bases in the middle. CDR3 length: 14 residues. Germline V gene data show CDR1 as SGHRS and CDR2 as YFSETQ. CDR3 in amino acids: CASSLSTEDYEQYF. As DNA, the CDR3 is TGCGCCAGCAGCTTGTCGACGGAGGACTACGAGCAGTACTTC.

V and J are TRBV4-1 and TRBJ2-1, with 11 nucleotides matching TRBD2. With 5 bases clipped from V and 4 bases from J, the junction kept 7 bases outside the gene matches. Germline V gene lookup returns CDR1 MGHRA and CDR2 YSYEKL. CDR3 length: 16 amino acids. In DNA form, the CDR3 reads TGCGCCAGCAGCTCTCCCGGGACTAGCGGTTACAATGAGCAGTTCTTC. It translates to CASSSPGTSGYNEQFF.

V usage is TRBV7-3 and J usage is TRBJ2-3; D call uncertain. The CDR3 extends over 15 amino acids. Trimming took 5 bases from V and 1 from J, leaving 13 bases between them. The germline V gene has CDR1 SGHTA and CDR2 FQGTGA. The CDR3 is CASSPSYEGTDTQYF. The CDR3 DNA reads as TGTGCCAGCAGCCCCTCCTATGAGGGCACAGATACGCAGTATTTT.

The chain has TRBV6-5 and TRBJ2-1; no clear D. There are 11 residues in the CDR3. Trimming removed 3 bases at V and 10 bases at J, with 7 bases between. Germline CDR1 MNHEY, CDR2 SVGAGI. The CDR3 DNA reads TGTGCCAGCAGTTATTTGAGCGAGCAGTTCTTC. Its translation is CASSYLSEQFF.

The CDR3 DNA follows: TGTGCCAGCAGCCAAAGCAATAGCAATCAGCCCCAGCATTTT. It codes for CASSQSNSNQPQHF. V is TRBV3-1 (or the pseudogene TRBV3-2) and J is TRBJ1-5; no clear D. This CDR3 spans 14 amino acids. Trimming cost V 2 bases and J 0 bases, with 5 bases left between them. Germline values: CDR1 LGHDT, CDR2 YNNKEL (reference sequence).

The chain uses TRBV19 and TRBJ2-1; TRBD2 matches 10 bases. Losses at the gene ends were 5 bases for V and 7 bases for J; bases not matched to a gene: 2. In germline, CDR1 is LNHDA, CDR2 SQIVND (reference sequence). This CDR3 spans 13 amino acids. The DNA of the CDR3 is TGTGCCAGTAGTGAGACTAGCGGGAATGAGCAGTTCTTC. Translating it yields CASSETSGNEQFF.

The chain joins TRBV3-1 (or the pseudogene TRBV3-2) to TRBJ2-2; 10 positions agree with TRBD1. CDR1 is LGHDT and CDR2 is YNNKEL in the germline V gene (reference sequence). The CDR3 is made up of 17 amino acids. The junction had 7 bases not matched to a gene; V was cut back by 1 base and J by 5 bases. This chain's CDR3 is CASSQGTGGVGTGELFF. The CDR3 DNA reads TGTGCCAGCAGCCAAGGGACAGGGGGAGTAGGGACCGGGGAGCTGTTTTTT.